This T cell receptor (beta chain) was sequenced for a study of Ad26.COV2.S vaccination and SARS-CoV-2 variants. Overall study: The authors gave Ad26.COV2.S intramuscularly, either once or twice 56 days apart.

The V and J ends lost 1 base and 2 bases respectively, with 9 bases between them. The CDR3 sequence is 14 residues long. Germline lookup yields CDR1 SGHTA and CDR2 FQGNSA. Documented treatment: roughly 19 received Ad26.COV2.S at low or high dose, single or two shots; 5 received placebo; per-sample allocation not given. On day 63 after the first injection, vaccine and placebo recipients gave samples. The table came from immunoSEQ multiplex PCR; TCRdb's copy has only in-frame clones and leaves some out. The sample carries approximately 240,000 clones, 88% recorded once. Sample: peripheral blood, taken in a trial of Ad26.COV2.S vaccine versus placebo. The chain couples TRBV7-2 to TRBJ2-7; D perhaps matches TRBD1 (5 bases). This receptor was obtained from a person aged 18-65 years who received the Ad26.COV2.S COVID-19 vaccine or a placebo. The CDR3 DNA reads as TGTGCCAGCAGCTTAGTGTGGGGCACCTACGAGCAGTACTTC. This encodes CASSLVWGTYEQYF.